This T cell receptor beta chain comes out of a study of T cells in Graves' hyperthyroidism and ophthalmopathy. The overall study: Peripheral blood samples were taken at initial diagnosis, prior to any treatment.

Trimming shortened V by 1 base and J by 10 bases, and 14 bases separated the two germline ends. Looked up from germline, CDR1 is SGHVS and CDR2 is FQNEAQ. The CDR3 has 14 residues. Ten or more counts support this clonotype. Its antigen is not identified. Amplified TCR beta CDR3 regions derived from RNA transcripts. When the TCR CDR3 underwent first-round RT-PCR, the HTBI primer set was used. MiXCR, run by TCRdb on the multiplex PCR reads, gives a single entry per CDR3 protein. The data show about 350,000 distinct CDR3 sequences, about 15% seen once. Points from the study as a whole: Ophthalmopathy and stable hyperthyroidism were separated by a 13 V-J model.

Recently diagnosed hyperthyroidism of less than 2 months' duration affected patients aged 18 to 65. PBMCs were derived from about 9.1 ml fresh peripheral blood. The sequencing input was blood. The V gene is TRBV7-8, the J gene TRBJ2-1; the D gene is possibly TRBD2 (6 bases). The source is a woman aged 25 to 39 with Graves' hyperthyroidism. The CDR3: CASSLEWEVREQFF. As DNA, the CDR3 is TGTGCCAGCAGCTTAGAGTGGGAGGTGCGAGAGCAGTTCTTC. Complete variable domain (other parts from reference TRBV7-8 and TRBJ2-1): GAGVSQSPRYKVAKRGQDVALRCDPISGHVSLFWYQQALGQGPEFLTYFQNEAQLDKSGLPSDRFFAERPEGSVSTLKIQRTQQEDSAVYLCASSLEWEVREQFFGPGTRLTVL.